The present T cell receptor (beta chain) was sequenced within a study of blood T cell repertoires in COVID-19. The wider study: Samples representing acute and convalescent COVID-19 were sourced from the United States, Italy and Spain. T cells, B-cell-depleted T cells, or PBMCs supplied cDNA or gDNA.

In the study's own analysis: Cell counts per sample came from amplifying reference gene primers. Clones were sequenced by immunoSEQ multiplex PCR, and TCRdb holds only the in-frame ones, with some missing. D and trimming come from the DNA, and the V and J calls and clone size come from that table. The top ten hold 30% to 45% of the sample, which has approximately 150,000 clones, over 70% seen once. There are 17 residues in the CDR3. Trimming shortened V by 4 bases and J by 0 bases, and 18 bases separated the two germline ends. The V gene's germline CDR1 is LNHDA and CDR2 SQIVND (reference sequence). The rearrangement links TRBV19 to TRBJ1-2; D might be TRBD1 (6 bases). Material for sequencing was peripheral blood. This TCR was recovered from a man aged 50 to 60 who had recovered from COVID-19. The CDR3 region is CASSRTDAIQANYGYTF. In DNA form, the CDR3 reads TGTGCCAGTAGTAGGACAGATGCCATCCAGGCTAACTATGGCTACACCTTC.